This paragraph reports one T cell receptor (beta chain). V was cut by 4 bases and J by 5 bases, with 9 bases left in between. This CDR3 has 12 residues. The germline V gene encodes CDR1 PRHDT and CDR2 FYEKMQ (reference sequence). The primer mix had 60 Vbeta and 13 Jbeta primers. Sequencing used immunoSEQ multiplex PCR; TCRdb keeps in-frame clones, though not all of them. This sample has about 150,000 clones, with around 75% found just once. The data were taken from a study of cytomegalovirus exposure and HLA in healthy donors. This rearrangement joins TRBV13 to TRBJ2-7; D is uncertain. The sequencing input was PBMCs. The sequence derives from a man between 18 and 35 years old in good health and CMV-seronegative. In DNA, the CDR3 is TGTGCCAGCAGCTCCGGTTCCGACGAGCAGTACTTC. This encodes CASSSGSDEQYF. Full variable domain (missing parts from reference TRBV13 and TRBJ2-7): AAGVIQSPRHLIKEKRETATLKCYPIPRHDTVYWYQQGPGQDPQFLISFYEKMQSDKGSIPDRFSAQQFSDYHSELNMSSLELGDSALYFCASSSGSDEQYFGPGTRLTVT.